This T cell receptor beta chain appears in the sequencing data of a study of spatial heterogeneity in lung cancer (dated by TCRdb to between 2018 and 2021). Looking at the study overall: More beta-chain than alpha-chain transcripts were consistently detected, likely reflecting higher beta-chain transcript abundance. In non-small cell lung cancer, the study made a quantitative comparison of TCR alpha and beta repertoires among multiple tumor regions, matched nontumor lung and blood. Nonsynonymous mutation counts, determined by whole-exome sequencing of tumor tissue, were related to TCR repertoire features. At surgery, hundreds of tumor regions, around 65 matched nontumor lung samples and 56 PBMC samples were TCR-sequenced for both alpha and beta chains. In the raw uncorrected reads, each unique combination of TCR and UMI appeared more than ten times on average. The investigation overall reported the following: Additional single-cell paired TCR alpha and beta sequencing was considered necessary to confirm, at a functional level, the hypothesis that regional TCRs recognize regional mutations. Ubiquitous expanded tumor TCRs showed up in blood more often at tumor resection than at routine follow-up.

The germline V gene specifies MDHEN as CDR1 and SYDVKM as CDR2. The CDR3 numbers 16 residues from cysteine through phenylalanine. CDR3 DNA is the only sequence kept; it has 48 bases, read in frame from the first base. Relative to germline, V is missing 7 bases and J is missing 0 bases, with 8 bases of the junction outside any gene match. The time point label here, explained by the study, means: sample taken at primary tumor resection. Donors were around 71 patients with early-stage, untreated non-small cell lung cancer from the lung TRACERx cohort. TCR sequencing used whole RNA extracted from tumor and nontumor lung tissue, or from cryopreserved PBMC samples, without cell sorting. Only patients for whom sufficient RNA was available from at least two tumor regions were selected for TCR sequencing. This clonotype was detected many times. There is no known antigen for this receptor. It has no much larger one-base neighbor in the sample; base qualities were not kept.

To prepare the library, 5' RACE was applied. For sequencing, a NextSeq 500 was employed. To allow correction of PCR and sequencing errors, the TCR library protocol tagged every TCR cDNA molecule with a unique molecular identifier. The study's processing was this. Decombinator tools were used for TCR identification, UMI-based error correction and CDR3 extraction. TCRs above a frequency of 2 per 1,000, corresponding to the top 1% of the tumor frequency distribution, were defined as expanded. Renyi diversity was calculated using the R vegan package after each repertoire was subsampled 100 times to 5,000 TCRs. To build CDR3 similarity networks, amino acid triplet string-kernel similarity was used, and CDR3s were connected when their pairwise similarity was above 0.82. TCRdb reprocessing: public reads trimmed at Q25 with fastp, clones called with MiXCR, in-frame beta chains kept. Each CDR3 protein appears once, grouped with its most common genes and DNA. TCRdb, rather than the study authors, made the V and J calls. This sample comprises tens of thousands of distinct CDR3 sequences, 6% to 7.5% of them detected only once. Clones ranked in the top ten supply 13% to 15% of the sample.

This sample comprised PBMCs, obtained at surgery. The rearranged chain carries TRBV28 and TRBJ2-7; 11 bases in the junction line up with TRBD2. The source of this sequence is a male donor with early-stage non-small cell lung cancer. The CDR3 protein is CASKTSGSLGSYEQYF. Read as DNA, the sequence is TGTGCCAGCAAAACTAGCGGGAGTCTCGGCTCCTACGAGCAGTACTTC.